A selection of T cell receptor beta chains follows, all from one sample in a study of PD-L1 blockade in urothelial cancer. Sequencing used immunoSEQ multiplex PCR; TCRdb keeps in-frame clones, though not all of them. The sample has roughly 100,000 clones; about 85% are singletons. The sequences come from PBMCs, collected around atezolizumab (anti-PD-L1) treatment. The receptor source for this set is a man between 45 and 60 years old with urothelial cancer. CDR3s include the opening cysteine and the closing phenylalanine or tryptophan. The D gene is left open where the match is weak. Clone size is stated in some rows and not others, as once, few, many or a class when expanded.

cdr3_aa	cdr3_nt	d_call	v_call	j_call	clone_size
CASSYALAGGTGELFF	TGTGCCAGCAGTTACGCTTTAGCGGGAGGTACCGGGGAGCTGTTTTTT	TRBD2	TRBV6-5	TRBJ2-2	-
CASSLDFGGVNSPLHF	TGTGCCAGCAGCTTAGATTTCGGGGGGGTTAATTCACCCCTCCACTTT	-	TRBV11-2	TRBJ1-6	-
CASSRAGASEQYF	TGCGCCAGCAGCAGAGCGGGAGCCAGCGAGCAGTACTTC	TRBD2	TRBV5-1	TRBJ2-7	-
CASSNRDRANTEAFF	TGTGCCAGCAGCAACCGGGACAGAGCGAACACTGAAGCTTTCTTT	-	TRBV21-1	TRBJ1-1	-
CASSQERQGQETQYF	TGTGCCAGCAGCCAAGAAAGGCAGGGGCAAGAGACCCAGTACTTC	-	TRBV4-2	TRBJ2-5	-
CASFPLAGGDKETQYF	TGTGCCAGCTTCCCTCTAGCGGGAGGTGATAAAGAGACCCAGTACTTC	TRBD2	TRBV28	TRBJ2-5	-
CASRDGGWGNQPQHF	TGTGCCAGCAGGGACGGAGGGTGGGGCAATCAGCCCCAGCATTTT	-	TRBV28	TRBJ1-5	once
CASSADWGTGVPEQYF	TGTGCCAGCAGCGCCGACTGGGGGACAGGGGTGCCCGAGCAGTACTTC	TRBD1	TRBV9	TRBJ2-7	-
CASSPPSLAPNEQFF	TGTGCCAGCTCACCACCGAGTCTAGCACCGAATGAGCAGTTCTTC	-	TRBV18	TRBJ2-1	once
CASSETGAEGYTF	TGTGCCAGCAGCGAGACAGGGGCAGAGGGCTACACCTTC	TRBD1	TRBV5-6	TRBJ1-2	-
CASSWTGITSGANVLTF	TGTGCCAGCAGCTGGACAGGGATTACGTCTGGGGCCAACGTCCTGACTTTC	TRBD1	TRBV7-9	TRBJ2-6	few
CASSLSRERVWETQYF	TGTGCCAGCAGTTTATCTCGTGAGCGGGTCTGGGAGACCCAGTACTTC	-	TRBV27	TRBJ2-5	-
CAISAGQGLTGYTF	TGTGCCATCAGTGCCGGACAGGGGCTGACTGGCTACACCTTC	TRBD1	TRBV10-3	TRBJ1-2	-
CASSEEGGSTEAFF	TGTGCCAGCAGTGAAGAGGGAGGGTCCACTGAAGCTTTCTTT	-	TRBV6-4	TRBJ1-1	-